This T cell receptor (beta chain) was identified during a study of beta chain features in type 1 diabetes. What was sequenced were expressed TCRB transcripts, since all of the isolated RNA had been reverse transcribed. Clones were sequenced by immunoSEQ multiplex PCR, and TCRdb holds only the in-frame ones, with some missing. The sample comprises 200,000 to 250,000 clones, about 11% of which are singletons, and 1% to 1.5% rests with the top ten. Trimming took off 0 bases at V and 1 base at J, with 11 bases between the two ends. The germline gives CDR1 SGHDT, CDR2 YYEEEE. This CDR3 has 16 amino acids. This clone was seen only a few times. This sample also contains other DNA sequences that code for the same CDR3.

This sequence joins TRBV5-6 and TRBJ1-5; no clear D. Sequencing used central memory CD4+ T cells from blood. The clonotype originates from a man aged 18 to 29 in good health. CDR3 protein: CASSLAVGGSNQPQHF. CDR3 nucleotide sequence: TGTGCCAGCAGCTTGGCGGTGGGCGGGAGCAATCAGCCCCAGCATTTT.